This TCR beta chain was documented in a study of T cells in Graves' hyperthyroidism and ophthalmopathy. Study-level background: The initial diagnosis was the point when peripheral blood was collected, ahead of any treatment. Study-wide points: Most expanded thyroid clonotypes above 0.001 recurred in blood.

Germline assignment: CDR1 MNHNS and CDR2 SASEGT. The CDR3 runs 14 residues. Trimming at V came to 3 bases and at J to 0 bases, leaving 2 bases not matched to a gene. This clonotype was seen at least ten times. Antigen specificity is unknown. Exclusions: uncontrolled infection, other autoimmune disease, pregnancy, lactation. The TCR beta CDR3 regions underwent amplification using RNA transcripts as the source. HTBI primers were employed in a first-round RT-PCR of the TCR CDR3. TCRdb analysed the multiplex PCR reads with MiXCR anew, one entry per CDR3 protein. The data hold 350,000 or so distinct CDR3 sequences, with 15% to 20% observed a single time.

The gene calls are TRBV6-1 and TRBJ2-7, with TRBD2 matching over 7 bases. Sequenced: blood. The sequence derives from a woman in her thirties or forties with Graves' ophthalmopathy. This CDR3 is CASSEREISYEQYF. In DNA form, the CDR3 reads TGTGCCAGCAGTGAGCGGGAGATCTCCTACGAGCAGTACTTC.